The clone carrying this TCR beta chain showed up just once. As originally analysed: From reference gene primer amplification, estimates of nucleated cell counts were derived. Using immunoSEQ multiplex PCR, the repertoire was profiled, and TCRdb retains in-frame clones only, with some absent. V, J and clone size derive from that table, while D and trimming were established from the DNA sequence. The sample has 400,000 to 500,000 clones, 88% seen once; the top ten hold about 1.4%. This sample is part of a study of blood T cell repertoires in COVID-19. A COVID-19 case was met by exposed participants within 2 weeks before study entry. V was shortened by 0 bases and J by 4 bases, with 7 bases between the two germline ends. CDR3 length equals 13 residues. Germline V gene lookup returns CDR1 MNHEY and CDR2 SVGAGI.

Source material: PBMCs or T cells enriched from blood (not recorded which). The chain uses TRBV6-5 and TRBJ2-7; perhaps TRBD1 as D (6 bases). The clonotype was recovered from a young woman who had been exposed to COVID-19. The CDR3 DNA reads TGTGCCAGCAGTTACTCACAGGGATACGAGCAGTACTTC. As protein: CASSYSQGYEQYF.